The 8 T cell receptor beta chains in this list originate from one sample, sequenced in a study of radiation and T cells in renal cell carcinoma. The assay was immunoSEQ multiplex PCR, and TCRdb's table has in-frame clones only and misses some. Here the sample spans around 140,000 clones, roughly 80% being singletons. The time point here: baseline pretreatment blood. The treatment was: 15 Gy SBRT to primary tumor, nephrectomy 4 weeks later. Here the sequenced sample was blood, taken from a patient whose treatment included radiotherapy and nephrectomy. These receptors were obtained from a woman in her 50s with renal cell carcinoma.

Only one count was recorded for this clone. CDR3 sequence: CASSQGTGGYNEQFF. CDR3 nucleotide sequence: TGCGCCAGCAGCCAAGGGACAGGGGGTTACAATGAGCAGTTCTTC. The chain combines TRBV10-1 with TRBJ2-1; 11 bases agree with TRBD1. V shed 6 bases and J 4 bases; nucleotides not matched to a gene: 5. This CDR3 region has 15 residues. Germline V gene lookup returns CDR1 WNHNN and CDR2 SYGVQD (reference sequence).

J is TRBJ2-7 and V is TRBV19; a possible D gene is TRBD1 (6 bases). The CDR3 is made up of 13 amino acids. Germline CDR1 is LNHDA and CDR2 is SQIVND (reference sequence). Trimming took 5 bases from V and 1 from J, leaving 9 bases between them. The CDR3 DNA follows: TGTGCCAGTAGTCTAGGACAGTCCTACGAGCAGTACTTC. As protein: CASSLGQSYEQYF.

The chain has TRBV20-1 and TRBJ1-1; D gene uncertain. CDR3 length: 11 amino acids. V shed 5 bases and J shed 4 bases, with 8 bases lying between them. CDR1 and CDR2 from the germline V gene are DFQATT and SNEGSKA (reference sequence). Here the CDR3 reads CSAPGVTEAFF. The CDR3 DNA reads as TGCAGTGCTCCGGGAGTCACTGAAGCTTTCTTT.

This rearrangement joins TRBV29-1 to TRBJ2-1; TRBD1 aligns across 11 bases. Germline CDR1 reads SQVTM; CDR2 reads ANQGSEA. This CDR3 comprises 14 residues. The ends lost 3 bases at V and 2 bases at J; junction bases unmatched: 0. CDR3 region: CSVEGQGAYNEQFF. In DNA, the CDR3 is TGCAGCGTTGAGGGACAGGGGGCCTACAATGAGCAGTTCTTC.

The chain joins TRBV7-3 to TRBJ2-7, with unresolved D. V was trimmed by 2 bases and J by 9 bases, leaving 11 bases between them. The length of the CDR3 is 12 residues. Germline CDR1 SGHTA, CDR2 FQGTGA. The CDR3 region has the DNA TGTGCCAGCAGCTTACCGAAAGGCGTGCAGTACTTC. This translates into CASSLPKGVQYF.

The V and J genes are TRBV13 and TRBJ1-4, with no clear D. CDR3 length: 12 residues. V lost 5 bases, J lost 8 bases, and 9 bases lay in between. CDR1 PRHDT and CDR2 FYEKMQ come from the germline V gene (reference sequence). The CDR3 region is CASSPREEKLFF. CDR3 nucleotides: TGTGCCAGCAGCCCACGGGAAGAAAAACTGTTTTTT. Together with reference TRBV13 and TRBJ1-4, the CDR3 gives the full variable domain: AAGVIQSPRHLIKEKRETATLKCYPIPRHDTVYWYQQGPGQDPQFLISFYEKMQSDKGSIPDRFSAQQFSDYHSELNMSSLELGDSALYFCASSPREEKLFFGSGTQLSVL.

This chain connects TRBV25-1 to TRBJ1-2, with unresolved D. The CDR3 is made up of 12 amino acids. Trimming took 5 bases from V and 4 from J, leaving 8 bases between them. The V gene's germline CDR1 is MGHDK and CDR2 SYGVNS. In DNA form, the CDR3 reads TGTGCCAGCAGTAGTGCCTTCTATGGCTACACCTTC. Translated: CASSSAFYGYTF.

The CDR3 sequence is CAWRVNTEGAFF. DNA of the CDR3: TGTGCCTGGAGGGTTAACACCGAGGGGGCTTTCTTT. V and J are TRBV30 and TRBJ1-1, with a tentative D call TRBD1 (5 bases). CDR1 GTSNPN and CDR2 SVGIG come from the germline V gene (reference sequence). The CDR3 is 12 amino acids. V lost 3 bases, J lost 11 bases, and 16 bases lay in between.